The present entry profiles one TCR beta chain with its context. Libraries were prepared by immunoSEQ multiplex PCR; TCRdb keeps only in-frame clonotypes and omits some of them. The sample has about 130,000 clones, roughly 95% seen once; the top ten hold 1.7%. The record originates from a study of cytomegalovirus exposure and HLA in healthy donors. The donors were members of the validation cohort comprising over a hundred subjects, separate from the roughly 670-subject first cohort. CDR1 is MNHEY and CDR2 is SMNVEV in the germline V gene (reference sequence). Trimming removed 2 bases at V and 7 bases at J, with 12 bases between. The CDR3 spans 14 residues.

The receptor comes from a man between 18 and 35 years old in good health and CMV-seronegative. The sequenced sample was PBMCs. The chain joins TRBV27 to TRBJ1-5; no firm D call. The CDR3 protein is CASSLSQVFQPQHF. For the CDR3, the DNA is TGTGCCAGCAGTTTAAGTCAGGTCTTCCAGCCCCAGCATTTT.